This passage covers 13 T cell receptor beta chains from one sample sequenced in a study of blood T cell repertoires in COVID-19 (dated by TCRdb to the early 2020s). Libraries were built with the immunoSEQ multiplex PCR assay. TCRdb took over this immuneACCESS table, retaining in-frame rearrangements with V and J assigned. Such tables are incomplete; in checked studies, under half of the missing clones stem from an unresolved V gene, and the remainder is unexplained. The sample profile shows some 250,000 clones; approximately 86% of them were found once. Over 3% of the sample rests with the top ten. The sequenced material came from peripheral blood. The receptors derive from a woman in her 30s who had recovered from COVID-19.

This chain uses TRBV19 with TRBJ1-1; 7 nucleotides match TRBD1. This CDR3 is 14 amino acids long. V was pared by 4 bases and J by 4 bases, with 6 bases of the junction left unmatched. Germline CDR1 is LNHDA and CDR2 is SQIVND (reference sequence). The CDR3 DNA sequence: TGTGCCAGTAGTAAGACAGGGTTTGGCACTGAAGCTTTCTTT. Translated, it gives CASSKTGFGTEAFF.

The rearrangement links TRBV5-1 to TRBJ2-1, with D unresolved. The CDR3 is 13 residues long. The V and J ends lost 2 bases and 7 bases respectively, with 10 bases between them. From germline, CDR1 is SGHRS and CDR2 YFSETQ. The CDR3 protein is CASSLDLRNEQFF. DNA of the CDR3: TGCGCCAGCAGCTTAGACTTGAGGAATGAGCAGTTCTTC.

The chain recombines TRBV2 with TRBJ2-5; D may be TRBD1 (6 bases). Between the trimmed V and J ends, which lost 7 bases and 3 bases, there was a span of 12 bases. CDR1 and CDR2 from the germline V gene are SNHLY and FYNNEI. The CDR3 spans 13 residues. The CDR3 loop reads CASISNREETQYF. The CDR3 DNA is TGTGCCAGCATTTCAAACAGGGAAGAGACCCAGTACTTC.

The V call is TRBV3-1 (or the pseudogene TRBV3-2), the J call TRBJ2-1, with D possibly TRBD1 on 6 matching bases. The CDR3 is 11 amino acids. V was pared by 1 base and J by 13 bases, with 8 bases between. The germline gives CDR1 LGHDT, CDR2 YNNKEL (reference sequence). CDR3 region: CASSQGDTQFF. In DNA form, the CDR3 reads TGTGCCAGCAGCCAAGGGGACACCCAGTTCTTC.

The chain uses TRBV30 and TRBJ1-4, with D possibly being TRBD1 (6 bases). This CDR3 is built from 16 residues. The V end was cut by 1 base, the J end by 8 bases, with 20 bases between. Germline V lookup: CDR1 GTSNPN, CDR2 SVGIG (reference sequence). CDR3 in DNA: TGTGCCTGGAGTGAGGGGTTGGCAGGGGCCGAGGAAAAACTGTTTTTT. Amino acid sequence: CAWSEGLAGAEEKLFF.

This clone was detected once. The V gene is TRBV6-5, the J gene TRBJ1-1, with no clear D. The CDR3 has 11 amino acids. V shed 7 bases and J shed 2 bases, with 5 bases lying between them. CDR1 is MNHEY and CDR2 is SVGAGI in the germline V gene. CDR3 DNA: TGTGCCAGCACCTACAACACTGAAGCTTTCTTT. Translated: CASTYNTEAFF.

The chain couples TRBV9 to TRBJ1-1, with 7 positions matching TRBD1. Germline CDR1 reads SGDLS; CDR2 reads YYNGEE. There are 14 residues in the CDR3. Germline trimming cut 4 bases from V and 0 bases from J; bases unmatched to any gene: 3. Written as DNA, the CDR3 is TGTGCCAGCAGCTTGGACAGGATGAACACTGAAGCTTTCTTT. Protein sequence: CASSLDRMNTEAFF.

The chain links TRBV19 to TRBJ1-1; tentatively, D is TRBD1 (6 bases). Trimming removed 6 bases at V and 5 bases at J, with 22 bases between. Per germline, CDR1 LNHDA and CDR2 SQIVND (reference sequence). The CDR3 consists of 16 residues. CDR3 sequence reads: CASRGHSRKGETEAFF. CDR3 nucleotide sequence: TGTGCCAGTAGGGGACATTCTCGAAAGGGTGAAACTGAAGCTTTCTTT.

V is TRBV19 and J is TRBJ1-1, with 9 bases matching TRBD1. Germline-derived CDR1 and CDR2 are LNHDA and SQIVND (reference sequence). CDR3 length: 14 residues. The ends lost 4 bases at V and 11 bases at J; junction bases unmatched: 11. The CDR3 protein is CASSTGTGRLRAFF. Written as DNA, the CDR3 is TGTGCCAGTAGTACCGGGACAGGGAGGCTTCGCGCTTTCTTT. The whole variable domain, remainder taken from reference TRBV19 and TRBJ1-1, is DGGITQSPKYLFRKEGQNVTLSCEQNLNHDAMYWYRQDPGQGLRLIYYSQIVNDFQKGDIAEGYSVSREKKESFPLTVTSAQKNPTAFYLCASSTGTGRLRAFFGQGTRLTVV.

This clone was seen once. The chain couples TRBV5-1 to TRBJ1-2; TRBD1 agrees at 11 bases. The CDR3 extends over 14 amino acids. V shed 4 bases and J 4 bases; nucleotides not matched to a gene: 3. Germline values: CDR1 SGHRS, CDR2 YFSETQ. For the CDR3, the DNA is TGCGCCAGCAGCCAGGACAGGGGGCTCTATGGCTACACCTTC. It encodes CASSQDRGLYGYTF.

The chain recombines TRBV20-1 with TRBJ2-1; TRBD2 is a possible D gene (6 bases). Between the trimmed V and J ends, which lost 5 bases and 7 bases, there was a span of 6 bases. Germline-derived CDR1 and CDR2 are DFQATT and SNEGSKA (reference sequence). The CDR3 is 10 residues long. The DNA of the CDR3 is TGCAGTGCTGGGAGGAATGAGCAGTTCTTC. This translates into CSAGRNEQFF.

The chain joins TRBV12-3 or TRBV12-4 to TRBJ1-6; D is uncertain. This CDR3 is 13 amino acids long. Trimming stripped 7 bases from V and 7 bases from J, with 11 bases between. This chain's CDR3 is CASKKNWNSPLHF. In DNA, the CDR3 is TGTGCCAGCAAAAAGAACTGGAATTCACCCCTCCACTTT.

This rearrangement joins TRBV30 to TRBJ1-1; TRBD1 matches at 7 bases. Germline CDR1 reads GTSNPN; CDR2 reads SVGIG (reference sequence). The CDR3 is 12 amino acids. With V trimmed by 5 bases and J by 5 bases, 5 bases remained unmatched. In DNA, the CDR3 is TGTGCCTGGGGTCAGGGGGGAACTGAAGCTTTCTTT. This gives the protein CAWGQGGTEAFF.